These 18 T cell receptor beta chains were all obtained from the same sample, sequenced in a study of T cell repertoires in cytomegalovirus infection. A single record per CDR3 protein comes from TCRdb applying MiXCR to the reads. In the table there are 900,000 to 950,000 distinct CDR3 sequences, about 33% of which are singletons. No antigens are known for them. This material consisted of cultured CD8+ T cells from PBMCs, taken from culture after CMV antigen stimulation. These receptors were obtained from a human donor in good health (CMV status not recorded). Some clones in this sample may be carry-over from other donors' samples.

This clonotype was detected only a few times. The rearrangement links TRBV6-2 or TRBV6-3 to TRBJ1-1, with 7 bases lining up with TRBD1. Germline CDR1 reads MNHEY; CDR2 reads SVGEGT. There are 21 residues in the CDR3. The junction had 24 bases not matched to a gene; V was cut back by 5 bases and J by 0 bases. CDR3 in DNA: TGTGCCAGCAGTGCCGCCGTTTTTACCCGGGACAGCGGCGGTATGAACACTGAAGCTTTCTTT. This gives the protein CASSAAVFTRDSGGMNTEAFF.

The chain links TRBV19 to TRBJ1-6, with TRBD1 as a possible D gene (6 bases). With 6 bases removed from V and 0 bases from J, the gap between germline ends came to 15 bases. The CDR3 is made up of 17 amino acids. In germline, CDR1 is LNHDA, CDR2 SQIVND (reference sequence). The CDR3, as DNA: TGTGCCAGTAGACGTAGACAGGAGAGCTCCTATAATTCACCCCTCCACTTT. Translating it yields CASRRRQESSYNSPLHF. The full variable domain, with the rest looked up from reference TRBV19 and TRBJ1-6, is DGGITQSPKYLFRKEGQNVTLSCEQNLNHDAMYWYRQDPGQGLRLIYYSQIVNDFQKGDIAEGYSVSREKKESFPLTVTSAQKNPTAFYLCASRRRQESSYNSPLHFGNGTRLTVT.

This clonotype was picked up many times. V and J are TRBV12-3 or TRBV12-4 and TRBJ2-1, with D unclear. The CDR3 runs 10 residues. Trimming cost V 3 bases and J 8 bases, with 2 bases left between them. CDR3 residues: CASSFYEQFF. CDR3 coding DNA: TGTGCCAGCAGTTTCTATGAGCAGTTCTTC.

The chain joins TRBV6-1 to TRBJ2-3, with D hard to call. CDR1 and CDR2 from the germline V gene are MNHNS and SASEGT. The CDR3 is 17 residues long. V dropped 4 bases and J dropped 2 bases, with 19 bases sitting between them. The CDR3 DNA reads TGTGCCAGCAGTGGACCCTTACACATGGGGTACACAGATACGCAGTATTTT. Translation: CASSGPLHMGYTDTQYF.

This chain uses TRBV4-3 with TRBJ2-5; possibly TRBD2 for D (6 bases). V dropped 3 bases and J dropped 1 base, with 15 bases sitting between them. Germline CDR1 is LGHNA and CDR2 is YSLEER. The CDR3 extends over 16 amino acids. For the CDR3, the DNA is TGCGCCAGCAGCCATCAACTTAGCGGCTTCCAAGAGACCCAGTACTTC. Amino acids: CASSHQLSGFQETQYF.

This chain links TRBV19 with TRBJ1-2, with D hard to call. Germline V gene sequence: CDR1 LNHDA, CDR2 SQIVND (reference sequence). V dropped 0 bases and J dropped 13 bases, with 12 bases sitting between them. The CDR3 is 12 residues long. The chain's CDR3 is CASSIDWSTITF. The CDR3 bases are TGTGCCAGTAGTATAGATTGGTCTACGATCACCTTC.

Only a few counts were recorded for this clonotype. An end of the junction does not agree with germline; a read error may underlie this. The genes are TRBV7-6 and TRBJ2-1; D possibly corresponds to TRBD2 (7 bases). This CDR3 has 15 residues. Germline V lookup: CDR1 SGHVS, CDR2 FNYEAQ. The CDR3 spells CASSPNGGPHNEQFF. The CDR3 coding sequence is TGTGCTAGCAGCCCGAACGGGGGGCCGCACAATGAGCAGTTCTTC.

The chain's CDR3 is CASSFYDRPTEAFF. In nucleotides, the CDR3 is TGTGCCAGCAGCTTCTACGACAGGCCCACTGAAGCTTTCTTT. This chain connects TRBV9 to TRBJ1-1, with D tentatively TRBD1 (6 bases). Trimming cost V 4 bases and J 4 bases, with 14 bases left between them. This CDR3 is 14 amino acids long. Germline V gene lookup returns CDR1 SGDLS and CDR2 YYNGEE.

The chain uses TRBV19 and TRBJ1-1, with D possibly TRBD1 on 5 matching bases. The CDR3 spans 13 residues. V lost 10 bases, J lost 4 bases, and 16 bases lay in between. Germline V CDR1 and CDR2: LNHDA, SQIVND (reference sequence). The chain's CDR3 is CATSGLMGTEAFF. CDR3 sequence (DNA): TGTGCCACCTCAGGGCTGATGGGCACTGAAGCTTTCTTT.

This clonotype came up many times. The chain has TRBV6-1 and TRBJ1-4; D gene unclear. CDR3 length: 14 residues. V shed 3 bases and J shed 8 bases, with 13 bases lying between them. The germline gives CDR1 MNHNS, CDR2 SASEGT. As DNA, the CDR3 is TGTGCCAGCAGTGAGGCCAGCACCAAAGAAAAACTGTTTTTT. As protein: CASSEASTKEKLFF.

This sequence joins TRBV11-3 and TRBJ2-4; 9 nucleotides line up with TRBD2. Germline V gene lookup returns CDR1 SGHNT and CDR2 YENEEA. The CDR3 totals 15 residues. Trimming removed 5 bases from V and 8 bases from J; junction bases left unmatched: 10. CDR3 nucleotide sequence: TGTGCCAGCAGCCCAGGAGCGGGGGGCTGGGACATTCAGTACTTC. It encodes CASSPGAGGWDIQYF.

This clonotype has a handful of counts. The rearrangement joins TRBV12-3 or TRBV12-4 to TRBJ2-1; TRBD1 is a possible D gene (6 bases). This CDR3 comprises 18 residues. Trimming removed 2 bases from V and 0 bases from J, with 17 bases in between. The CDR3 is CASSLSMGDRNSYNEQFF. The CDR3 DNA follows: TGTGCCAGCAGTTTATCAATGGGCGACAGGAACTCCTACAATGAGCAGTTCTTC.

This sequence joins TRBV5-6 and TRBJ2-3; D might be TRBD2 (5 bases). Germline V lookup: CDR1 SGHDT, CDR2 YYEEEE. The CDR3 extends over 16 amino acids. V lost 0 bases to trimming and J lost 6 bases, with 17 bases between them. CDR3 in DNA: TGTGCCAGCAGCTTGGCGGTTGAAGGGATAGCGGATACGCAGTATTTT. The encoded protein is CASSLAVEGIADTQYF. Together with reference TRBV5-6 and TRBJ2-3, the CDR3 gives the full variable domain: DAGVTQSPTHLIKTRGQQVTLRCSPKSGHDTVSWYQQALGQGPQFIFQYYEEEERQRGNFPDRFSGHQFPNYSSELNVNALLLGDSALYLCASSLAVEGIADTQYFGPGTRLTVL.

The CDR3 is CASSQGLHQAEPSYEQYF. In nucleotides, the CDR3 is TGTGCCAGCAGCCAAGGATTACATCAGGCCGAACCCTCCTACGAGCAGTACTTC. The gene calls are TRBV3-1 and TRBJ2-7, with D unclear. V gave up 1 base and J gave up 0 bases, with 19 bases separating them. The CDR3 contains 18 residues. From germline, CDR1 is LGHDT and CDR2 YNNKEL (reference sequence).

This clonotype was picked up one time. This chain uses TRBV27 with TRBJ2-1; unclear D gene. CDR3 length equals 13 residues. Germline values: CDR1 MNHEY, CDR2 SMNVEV (reference sequence). Between the trimmed V and J ends, which lost 5 bases and 9 bases, there was a span of 14 bases. CDR3 loop: CASSQRAWTEQFF. The CDR3 region has the DNA TGTGCCAGCAGTCAAAGGGCCTGGACTGAGCAGTTCTTC.

This clonotype was found many times. The CDR3 coding sequence is TGCGCCAGCAGCTGGGACAGGGGGCAAGATACGCAGTATTTT. Residues: CASSWDRGQDTQYF. This chain uses TRBV4-1 with TRBJ2-3, with 12 bases lining up with TRBD1. The J segment lost 5 bases and the V segment lost 5 bases, leaving 2 bases of the junction unmatched. CDR1 and CDR2 from the germline V gene are MGHRA and YSYEKL. The CDR3 totals 14 residues.

The J gene is TRBJ1-1, the V gene TRBV19; tentatively, D is TRBD1 (5 bases). V lost 6 bases and J lost 5, with 10 bases in between. CDR1 is LNHDA, CDR2 SQIVND, per germline (reference sequence). The length of the CDR3 is 12 residues. In nucleotides, the CDR3 is TGTGCCAGTAGCTGGGGGATGACTGAAGCTTTCTTT. Its translation: CASSWGMTEAFF. The whole variable domain, remainder taken from reference TRBV19 and TRBJ1-1, is DGGITQSPKYLFRKEGQNVTLSCEQNLNHDAMYWYRQDPGQGLRLIYYSQIVNDFQKGDIAEGYSVSREKKESFPLTVTSAQKNPTAFYLCASSWGMTEAFFGQGTRLTVV.

This clonotype was detected a few times. J is TRBJ1-4 and V is TRBV7-9, with TRBD1 matching 7 bases. The V segment lost 7 bases and the J segment 3 bases; nucleotides outside the gene matches: 2. Germline V lookup: CDR1 SEHNR, CDR2 FQNEAQ (reference sequence). The CDR3 sequence is 13 residues long. The CDR3 sequence: CASKDRSNEKLFF. CDR3 sequence (DNA): TGTGCCAGCAAGGACAGGTCTAATGAAAAACTGTTTTTT.